These 17 T cell receptor beta chains originate from one sample sequenced in a study of sequential checkpoint blockade in melanoma. Treatment here: randomized to nivolumab then ipilimumab (arm A) or the reverse (arm B). TCRdb's copy holds only in-frame clones and misses some; the assay was immunoSEQ multiplex PCR. Of under 7,000 clones in the sample, approximately 50% are singletons; the top ten hold 45% to 50%. The sample was CD8+ T cells sorted from blood (inferred from file names), taken from a patient given nivolumab and ipilimumab in sequence. Source of these receptors: a human donor with melanoma.

The CDR3 sequence: CASTYSGGMAYGYTF. The CDR3 DNA is TGTGCCAGCACCTACTCGGGGGGGATGGCCTATGGCTACACCTTC. J is TRBJ1-2 and V is TRBV6-5, with a possible D match to TRBD1 (5 bases). Germline CDR1 MNHEY, CDR2 SVGAGI. This CDR3 has 15 amino acids. Deletions cut 7 bases from V and 4 bases from J, with 19 bases between.

The chain recombines TRBV15 with TRBJ2-3; D might be TRBD2 (6 bases). CDR3 size: 16 residues. The germline V gene encodes CDR1 LNHNV and CDR2 YYDKDF (reference sequence). Deletions cut 0 bases from V and 1 base from J, with 11 bases between. The CDR3 loop reads CATSRDGGGGTDTQYF. For the CDR3, the DNA is TGTGCCACCAGCAGAGACGGGGGAGGTGGCACAGATACGCAGTATTTT.

The chain carries TRBV27 and TRBJ1-5; weak D call: TRBD1 (6 bases). The V gene lost 5 bases and the J gene lost 3 bases, with 11 bases spanning the gap. Germline V gene sequence: CDR1 MNHEY, CDR2 SMNVEV (reference sequence). The CDR3 is 14 residues long. The CDR3 DNA reads as TGTGCCAGCAGTCCTGGACAGTTCAATCAGCCCCAGCATTTT. Protein product: CASSPGQFNQPQHF.

V and J are TRBV7-2 and TRBJ1-2; 7 bases line up with TRBD1. The J segment lost 1 base and the V segment lost 6 bases, leaving 14 bases of the junction unmatched. This CDR3 has 17 amino acids. CDR1 and CDR2 from the germline V gene are SGHTA and FQGNSA. The CDR3 sequence is CASRNPGQSSFNYGYTF. CDR3 in DNA: TGTGCCAGCAGGAACCCGGGACAGTCGTCTTTTAACTATGGCTACACCTTC.

The chain couples TRBV25-1 to TRBJ2-3; 8 nucleotides match TRBD2. CDR3 size: 18 residues. The J segment lost 6 bases and the V segment lost 4 bases, leaving 18 bases of the junction unmatched. From germline, CDR1 is MGHDK and CDR2 SYGVNS. The CDR3 here is CASSGQGYSGGPWDTQYF. Here the CDR3 DNA reads TGTGCCAGCAGTGGCCAGGGTTACAGCGGGGGTCCCTGGGATACGCAGTATTTT.

V gene TRBV5-1 combines with J gene TRBJ2-5, with D possibly being TRBD1 (5 bases). Per germline, CDR1 SGHRS and CDR2 YFSETQ. The CDR3 is made up of 13 amino acids. V was shortened by 2 bases and J by 4 bases, with 9 bases between the two germline ends. The CDR3 region has the DNA TGCGCCAGCAGCTTCAGGGATGGAGAGACCCAGTACTTC. Protein sequence: CASSFRDGETQYF.

CDR3 sequence reads: CASSQDASDRANEQFF. The DNA of the CDR3 is TGCGCCAGCAGCCAAGATGCTTCGGACAGGGCTAATGAGCAGTTCTTC. The V and J genes are TRBV4-1 and TRBJ2-1, with 8 bases lining up with TRBD1. Germline V gives CDR1 MGHRA, CDR2 YSYEKL. Unmatched junction bases numbered 8, after V lost 0 bases and J lost 7 bases. CDR3 length: 16 amino acids.

This clone was seen just once. The chain carries TRBV4-1 and TRBJ1-3, with D unclear. The CDR3 covers 16 residues. Germline assignment: CDR1 MGHRA and CDR2 YSYEKL. V was shortened by 0 bases and J by 0 bases, with 9 bases between the two germline ends. This CDR3 reads CASSQDFASSGNTIYF. The CDR3, as DNA: TGCGCCAGCAGCCAAGATTTTGCGAGCTCTGGAAACACCATATATTTT.

The chain uses TRBV7-2 and TRBJ1-5; D not certain. V was cut by 1 base and J by 5 bases, with 18 bases left in between. Looked up from germline, CDR1 is SGHTA and CDR2 is FQGNSA. This CDR3 contains 17 residues. This CDR3 is CASSLEGWRAHHQPQHF. In DNA, the CDR3 is TGTGCCAGCAGCTTAGAAGGTTGGAGGGCTCATCATCAGCCCCAGCATTTT.

CDR3 region: CASSNRDSSFAEAFF. The CDR3 DNA reads TGTGCCAGCAGCAACCGGGACAGCTCCTTCGCTGAAGCTTTCTTT. The genes are TRBV7-2 and TRBJ1-1, with TRBD1 identical over 7 bases. Germline V gene sequence: CDR1 SGHTA, CDR2 FQGNSA. The CDR3 is made up of 15 amino acids. V gave up 5 bases and J gave up 6 bases; unmatched junction bases: 12.

By its share, this clone is medium-sized. The V call is TRBV5-4, the J call TRBJ2-5; TRBD1 is a possible D gene (6 bases). Germline CDR1 reads SGHNT; CDR2 reads YYREEE (reference sequence). The CDR3 contains 13 residues. Trimming took 4 bases from V and 9 from J, leaving 16 bases between them. The CDR3 DNA follows: TGTGCCAGCAGCCCTCGACAGGTCGGGGCCCAGTACTTC. Its protein product is CASSPRQVGAQYF.

This rearrangement joins TRBV6-4 to TRBJ2-1, with a weak D call TRBD2 (6 bases). The CDR3 runs to 15 residues. The V gene's germline CDR1 is MRHNA and CDR2 SNTAGT. Trimming shortened V by 0 bases and J by 0 bases, and 6 bases separated the two germline ends. CDR3 coding DNA: TGTGCCAGCAGTGACTCTAGCGGCTCCTACAATGAGCAGTTCTTC. Its protein is CASSDSSGSYNEQFF.

Details on this clone: Likely a read error: the CDR3 ends without its conserved phenylalanine or tryptophan. This chain connects TRBV27 to TRBJ1-2, with 7 bases that match TRBD1. V was clipped by 8 bases and J by 5 bases; unmatched bases: 8. The germline V gene encodes CDR1 MNHEY and CDR2 SMNVEV (reference sequence). The CDR3 is 13 amino acids. The CDR3 sequence: CASWGRGAYGYTL. In DNA form, the CDR3 reads TGTGCCAGCTGGGGCAGGGGGGCTTATGGCTACACCCTC.

The CDR3 region is CASSLSQTGANTEAFF. CDR3 sequence (DNA): TGCGCCAGCAGCTTGTCTCAGACAGGGGCGAACACTGAAGCTTTCTTT. The chain uses TRBV5-1 and TRBJ1-1; TRBD1 agrees at 8 bases. V lost 1 base to trimming and J lost 1 base; unmatched junction nucleotides: 6. The CDR3 has 16 residues. The V gene's germline CDR1 is SGHRS and CDR2 YFSETQ. Based on the CDR3 plus reference TRBV5-1 and TRBJ1-1, the full variable domain is KAGVTQTPRYLIKTRGQQVTLSCSPISGHRSVSWYQQTPGQGLQFLFEYFSETQRNKGNFPGRFSGRQFSNSRSEMNVSTLELGDSALYLCASSLSQTGANTEAFFGQGTRLTVV.

The rearrangement links TRBV15 to TRBJ2-5; the match to TRBD1 covers 7 bases. The J call may be mistaken, given a closer DNA end match to TRBJ2-7. The CDR3 is 16 residues long. Germline V gene lookup returns CDR1 LNHNV and CDR2 YYDKDF (reference sequence). DNA of the CDR3: TGTGCCACCAGGGGGATCAGACAGGGTGAAGCCTACGAGCAGTACTTC. Its translation is CATRGIRQGEAYEQYF.

The chain uses TRBV2 and TRBJ2-1; possible D gene TRBD2, 5 bases. Germline CDR1 SNHLY, CDR2 FYNNEI. The CDR3 has 14 residues. With 2 bases removed from V and 8 bases from J, the gap between germline ends came to 13 bases. The CDR3 loop is CASSEPGTIDEQFF. The CDR3 DNA follows: TGTGCCAGCAGTGAACCGGGAACCATCGATGAGCAGTTCTTC.

V usage is TRBV28 and J usage is TRBJ2-6; 9 positions match TRBD1. V trimming: 5 bases; J trimming: 0 bases; junction bases outside the gene matches: 8. The germline V gene encodes CDR1 MDHEN and CDR2 SYDVKM. The CDR3 totals 18 residues. CDR3 sequence reads: CASSPTGTGYSGANVLTF. The CDR3 nucleotides are TGTGCCAGCAGTCCAACCGGGACAGGGTACTCTGGGGCCAACGTCCTGACTTTC.